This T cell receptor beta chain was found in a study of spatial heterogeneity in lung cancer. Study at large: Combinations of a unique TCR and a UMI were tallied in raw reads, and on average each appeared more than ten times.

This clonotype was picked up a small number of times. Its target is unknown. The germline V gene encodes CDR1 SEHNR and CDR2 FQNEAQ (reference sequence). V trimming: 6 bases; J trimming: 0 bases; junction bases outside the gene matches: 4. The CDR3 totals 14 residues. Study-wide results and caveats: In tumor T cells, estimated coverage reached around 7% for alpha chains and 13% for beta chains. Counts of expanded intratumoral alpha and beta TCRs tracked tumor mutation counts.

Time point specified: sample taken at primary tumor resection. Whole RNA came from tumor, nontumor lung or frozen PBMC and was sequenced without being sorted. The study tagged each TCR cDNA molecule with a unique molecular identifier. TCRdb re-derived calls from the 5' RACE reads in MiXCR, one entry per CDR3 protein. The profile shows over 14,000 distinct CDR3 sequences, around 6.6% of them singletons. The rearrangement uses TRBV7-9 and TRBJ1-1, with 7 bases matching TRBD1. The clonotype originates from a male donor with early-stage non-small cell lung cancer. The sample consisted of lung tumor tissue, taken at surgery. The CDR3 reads CASSKQGMNTEAFF. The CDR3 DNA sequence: TGTGCCAGCAGTAAACAGGGGATGAACACTGAAGCTTTCTTT. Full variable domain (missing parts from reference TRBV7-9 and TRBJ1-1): DTGVSQNPRHKITKRGQNVTFRCDPISEHNRLYWYRQTLGQGPEFLTYFQNEAQLEKSRLLSDRFSAERPKGSFSTLEIQRTEQGDSAMYLCASSKQGMNTEAFFGQGTRLTVV.